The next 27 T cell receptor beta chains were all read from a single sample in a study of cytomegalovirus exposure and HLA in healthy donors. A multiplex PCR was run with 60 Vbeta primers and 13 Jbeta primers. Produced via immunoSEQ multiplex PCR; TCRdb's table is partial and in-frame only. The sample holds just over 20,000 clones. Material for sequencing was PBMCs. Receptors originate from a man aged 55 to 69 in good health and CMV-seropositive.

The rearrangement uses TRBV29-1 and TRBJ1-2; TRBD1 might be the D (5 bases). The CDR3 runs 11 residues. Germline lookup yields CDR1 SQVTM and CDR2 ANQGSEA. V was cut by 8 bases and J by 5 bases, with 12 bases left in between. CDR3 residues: CSSWTNYGYTF. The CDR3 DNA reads TGCAGCTCATGGACAAATTATGGCTACACCTTC.

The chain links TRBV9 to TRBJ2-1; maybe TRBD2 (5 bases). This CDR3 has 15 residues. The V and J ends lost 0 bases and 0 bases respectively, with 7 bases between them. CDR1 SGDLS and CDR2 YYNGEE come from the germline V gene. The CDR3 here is CASSVVGSSYNEQFF. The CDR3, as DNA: TGTGCCAGCAGCGTAGTGGGGAGCTCCTACAATGAGCAGTTCTTC. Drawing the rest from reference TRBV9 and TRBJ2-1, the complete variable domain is DSGVTQTPKHLITATGQRVTLRCSPRSGDLSVYWYQQSLDQGLQFLIQYYNGEERAKGNILERFSAQQFPDLHSELNLSSLELGDSALYFCASSVVGSSYNEQFFGPGTRLTVL.

CDR3 region: CASAQGVSSGYTF. In DNA, the CDR3 is TGTGCCAGCGCCCAGGGGGTATCGAGTGGCTACACCTTC. The V gene is TRBV18, the J gene TRBJ1-2, with TRBD1 identical over 7 bases. Germline V CDR1 and CDR2: KGHSH, LQKENI. There are 13 residues in the CDR3. Unmatched junction bases numbered 10, after V lost 8 bases and J lost 7 bases.

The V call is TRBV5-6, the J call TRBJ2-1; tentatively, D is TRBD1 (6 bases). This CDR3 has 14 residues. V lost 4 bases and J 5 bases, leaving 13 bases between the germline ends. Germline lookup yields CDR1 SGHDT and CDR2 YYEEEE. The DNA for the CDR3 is TGTGCCAGCAGCGAACAGGGACCCCACAATGAGCAGTTCTTC. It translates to CASSEQGPHNEQFF.

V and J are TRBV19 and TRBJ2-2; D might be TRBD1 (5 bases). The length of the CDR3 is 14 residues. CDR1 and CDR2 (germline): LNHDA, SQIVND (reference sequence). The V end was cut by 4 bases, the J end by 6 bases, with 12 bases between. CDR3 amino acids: CASSKGRNAGELFF. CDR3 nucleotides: TGTGCCAGTAGTAAGGGGCGAAACGCCGGGGAGCTGTTTTTT.

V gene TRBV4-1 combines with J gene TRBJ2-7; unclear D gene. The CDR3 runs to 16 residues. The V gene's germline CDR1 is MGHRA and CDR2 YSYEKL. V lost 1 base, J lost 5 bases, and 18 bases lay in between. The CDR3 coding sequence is TGCGCCAGCAGCCAAGCGAACCTAGTATCCGTCGACGAGCAGTACTTC. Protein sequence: CASSQANLVSVDEQYF.

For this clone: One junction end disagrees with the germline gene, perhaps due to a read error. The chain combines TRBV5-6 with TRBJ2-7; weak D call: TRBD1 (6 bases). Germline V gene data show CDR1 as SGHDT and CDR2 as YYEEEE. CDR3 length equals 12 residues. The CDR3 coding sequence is TGTGCCAGCAGCTTTAATAGTGAGGGGGAGCACTTC. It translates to CASSFNSEGEHF.

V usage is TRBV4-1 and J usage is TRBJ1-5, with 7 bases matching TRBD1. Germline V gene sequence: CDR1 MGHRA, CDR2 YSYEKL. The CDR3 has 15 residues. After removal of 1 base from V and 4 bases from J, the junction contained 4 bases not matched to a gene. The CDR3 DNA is TGCGCCAGCAGCCAAGTGAGGGGGCTAAATCAGCCCCAGCATTTT. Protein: CASSQVRGLNQPQHF.

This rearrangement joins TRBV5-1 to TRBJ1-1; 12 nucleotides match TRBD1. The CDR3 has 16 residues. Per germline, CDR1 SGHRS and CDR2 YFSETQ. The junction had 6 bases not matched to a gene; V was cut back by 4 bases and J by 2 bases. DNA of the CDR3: TGCGCCAGCAGCCCAGGGGACAGGGGGCGAAACACTGAAGCTTTCTTT. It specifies CASSPGDRGRNTEAFF.

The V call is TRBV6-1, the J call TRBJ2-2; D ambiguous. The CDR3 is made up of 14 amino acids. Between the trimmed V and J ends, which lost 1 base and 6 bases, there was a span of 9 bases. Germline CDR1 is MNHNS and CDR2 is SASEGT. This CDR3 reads CASSEVIESGELFF. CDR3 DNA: TGTGCCAGCAGTGAAGTTATAGAGTCCGGGGAGCTGTTTTTT.

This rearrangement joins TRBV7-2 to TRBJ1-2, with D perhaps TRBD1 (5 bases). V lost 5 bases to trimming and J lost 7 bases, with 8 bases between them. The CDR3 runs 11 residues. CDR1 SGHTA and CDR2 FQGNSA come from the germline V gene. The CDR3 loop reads CASSPGAGYTF. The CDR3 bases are TGTGCCAGCAGCCCTGGGGCTGGCTACACCTTC.

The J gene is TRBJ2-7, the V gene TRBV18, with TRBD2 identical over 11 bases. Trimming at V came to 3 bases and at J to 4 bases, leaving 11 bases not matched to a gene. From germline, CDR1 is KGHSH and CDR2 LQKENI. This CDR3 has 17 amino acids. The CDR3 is CASSPRLAGGGGYEQYF. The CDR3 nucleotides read TGTGCCAGCTCACCCCGGCTAGCGGGAGGCGGTGGATACGAGCAGTACTTC.

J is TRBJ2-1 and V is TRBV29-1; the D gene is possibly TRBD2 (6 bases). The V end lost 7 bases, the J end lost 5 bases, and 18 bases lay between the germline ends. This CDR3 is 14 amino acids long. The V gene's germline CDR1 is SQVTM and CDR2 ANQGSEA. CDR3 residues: CSGSRGGGNNEQFF. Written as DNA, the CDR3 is TGCAGCGGCAGTCGGGGCGGAGGGAACAATGAGCAGTTCTTC.

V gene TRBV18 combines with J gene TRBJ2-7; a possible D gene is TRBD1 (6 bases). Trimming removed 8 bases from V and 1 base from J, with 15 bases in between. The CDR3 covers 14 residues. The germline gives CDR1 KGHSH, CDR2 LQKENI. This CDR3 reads CASTPSTGSYEQYF. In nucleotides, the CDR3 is TGTGCCAGCACCCCCTCGACAGGATCCTACGAGCAGTACTTC.

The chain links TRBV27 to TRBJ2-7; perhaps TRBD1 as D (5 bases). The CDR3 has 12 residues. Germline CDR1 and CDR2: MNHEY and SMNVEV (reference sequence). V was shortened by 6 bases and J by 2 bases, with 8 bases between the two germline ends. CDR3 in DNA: TGTGCCAGCAGCCAGGGTACCTACGAGCAGTACTTC. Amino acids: CASSQGTYEQYF.

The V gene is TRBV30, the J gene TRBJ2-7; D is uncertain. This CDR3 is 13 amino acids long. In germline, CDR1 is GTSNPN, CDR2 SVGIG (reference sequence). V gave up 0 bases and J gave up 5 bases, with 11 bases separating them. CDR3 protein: CAWSVWLVDEQYF. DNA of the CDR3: TGTGCCTGGAGTGTATGGCTAGTTGACGAGCAGTACTTC. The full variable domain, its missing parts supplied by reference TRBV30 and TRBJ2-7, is SQTIHQWPATLVQPVGSPLSLECTVEGTSNPNLYWYRQAAGRGLQLLFYSVGIGQISSEVPQNLSASRPQDRQFILSSKKLLLSDSGFYLCAWSVWLVDEQYFGPGTRLTVT.

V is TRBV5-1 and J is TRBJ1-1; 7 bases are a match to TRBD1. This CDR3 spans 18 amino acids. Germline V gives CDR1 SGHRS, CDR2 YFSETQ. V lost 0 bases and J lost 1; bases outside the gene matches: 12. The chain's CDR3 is CASSLADRTILPNTEAFF. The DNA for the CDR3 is TGCGCCAGCAGCTTGGCGGACAGGACCATCCTACCGAACACTGAAGCTTTCTTT.

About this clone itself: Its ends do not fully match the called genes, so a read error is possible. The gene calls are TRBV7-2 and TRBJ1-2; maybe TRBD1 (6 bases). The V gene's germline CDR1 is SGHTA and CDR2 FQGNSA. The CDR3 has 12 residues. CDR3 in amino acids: CASSLAWGGCTF. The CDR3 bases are TGTGCCAGCAGCTTGGCTTGGGGGGGCTGCACCTTC.

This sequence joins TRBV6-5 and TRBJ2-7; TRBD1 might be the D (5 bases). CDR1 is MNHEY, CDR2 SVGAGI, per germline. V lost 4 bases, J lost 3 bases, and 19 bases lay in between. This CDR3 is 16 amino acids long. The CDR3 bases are TGTGCCAGCAGTTTAACAGGTGCAATAACGAACTACGAGCAGTACTTC. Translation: CASSLTGAITNYEQYF.

The CDR3 DNA reads as TGTGCCACCAGCAGAGCGAGGGATGAAGCTTTCTTT. This codes for CATSRARDEAFF. The chain combines TRBV15 with TRBJ1-1; D is unclear. Per the germline V gene, CDR1 is LNHNV and CDR2 is YYDKDF (reference sequence). The CDR3 loop spans 12 amino acids. V was trimmed by 1 base and J by 7 bases, leaving 7 bases between them.

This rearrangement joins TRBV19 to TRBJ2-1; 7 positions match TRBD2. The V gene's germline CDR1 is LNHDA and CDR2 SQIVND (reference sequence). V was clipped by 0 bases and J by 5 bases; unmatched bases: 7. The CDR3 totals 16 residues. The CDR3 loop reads CASSIELADIDNEQFF. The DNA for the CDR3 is TGTGCCAGTAGTATAGAGCTAGCGGATATTGACAATGAGCAGTTCTTC.

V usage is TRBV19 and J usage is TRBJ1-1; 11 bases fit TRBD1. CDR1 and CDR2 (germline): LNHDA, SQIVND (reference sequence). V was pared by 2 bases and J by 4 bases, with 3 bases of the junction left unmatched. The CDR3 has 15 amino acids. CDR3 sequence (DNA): TGTGCCAGTAGTATATGGGGGACAGGGGGCACTGAAGCTTTCTTT. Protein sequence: CASSIWGTGGTEAFF.

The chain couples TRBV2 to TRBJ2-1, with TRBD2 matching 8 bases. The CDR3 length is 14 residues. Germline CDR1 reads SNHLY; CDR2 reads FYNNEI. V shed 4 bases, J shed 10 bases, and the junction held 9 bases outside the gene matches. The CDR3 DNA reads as TGTGCCAGCAGTGCAACCGGGACTAGAAACGAGCAGTTCTTC. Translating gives CASSATGTRNEQFF.

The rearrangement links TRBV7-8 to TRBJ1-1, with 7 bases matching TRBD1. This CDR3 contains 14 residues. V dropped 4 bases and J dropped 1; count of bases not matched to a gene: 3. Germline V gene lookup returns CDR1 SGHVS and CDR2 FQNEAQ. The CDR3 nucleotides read TGTGCCAGCAGCTGGGGGACAGCGAACACTGAAGCTTTCTTT. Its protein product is CASSWGTANTEAFF. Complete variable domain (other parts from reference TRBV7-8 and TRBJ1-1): GAGVSQSPRYKVAKRGQDVALRCDPISGHVSLFWYQQALGQGPEFLTYFQNEAQLDKSGLPSDRFFAERPEGSVSTLKIQRTQQEDSAVYLCASSWGTANTEAFFGQGTRLTVV.

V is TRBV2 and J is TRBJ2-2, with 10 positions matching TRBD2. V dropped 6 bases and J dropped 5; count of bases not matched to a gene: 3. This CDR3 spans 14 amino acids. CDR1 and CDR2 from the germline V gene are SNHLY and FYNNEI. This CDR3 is CASRGLAATGELFF. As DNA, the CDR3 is TGTGCCAGCAGAGGACTAGCGGCTACCGGGGAGCTGTTTTTT.

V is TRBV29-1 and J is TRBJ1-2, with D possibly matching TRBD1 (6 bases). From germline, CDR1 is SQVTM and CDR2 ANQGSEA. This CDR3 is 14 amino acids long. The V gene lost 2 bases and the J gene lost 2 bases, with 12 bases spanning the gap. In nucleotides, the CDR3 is TGCAGCGTTGAATGGGGAGGGACAAACTATGGCTACACCTTC. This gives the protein CSVEWGGTNYGYTF.

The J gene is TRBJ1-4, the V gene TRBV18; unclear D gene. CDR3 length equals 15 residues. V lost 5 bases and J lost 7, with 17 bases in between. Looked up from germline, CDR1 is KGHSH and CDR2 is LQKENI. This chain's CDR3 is CASSAGGMRGEKLFF. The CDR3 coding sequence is TGTGCCAGCTCAGCCGGAGGGATGAGAGGTGAAAAACTGTTTTTT.